This paragraph covers one T cell receptor beta chain sequence. This entry is derived from a study of PD-1 blockade in mismatch repair-deficient tumors. About the study: Patients had over ten mismatch repair-deficient cancer types and were previously treated and progressing.

The protocol was immunoSEQ multiplex PCR, while the TCRdb copy is restricted to in-frame clones and leaves out a portion. Of 55,000 to 85,000 clones in the sample, around 80% are singletons; the top ten hold roughly 6%. Mismatch repair deficiency was confirmed in all patients, by PCR or immunohistochemistry. The TCR-sequenced patients were three responders to pembrolizumab. CDR1 LNHDA and CDR2 SQIVND come from the germline V gene (reference sequence). The CDR3 sequence is 16 residues long. J gave up 7 bases and V 8 bases, and 15 bases lay outside the gene matches. The chain recombines TRBV19 with TRBJ2-1, with 9 bases lining up with TRBD1. The input for sequencing was peripheral blood, taken 2 weeks after starting pembrolizumab. The TCR originated in an adult with mismatch repair-deficient cancer. DNA for the CDR3: TGTGCCAGTCTCTTAACCGGGACAGGGAGGGAAAATGAGCAGTTCTTC. Amino acids: CASLLTGTGRENEQFF.